This TCR beta chain comes out of a study of T cell responses to AZD1222 COVID-19 vaccine. This clone was recorded once. The CDR3 runs to 14 residues. Trimming cost V 7 bases and J 2 bases, with 14 bases left between them. Looked up from germline, CDR1 is MDHEN and CDR2 is SYDVKM. Profiled with immunoSEQ multiplex PCR; TCRdb holds only in-frame clones, not every one. Among approximately 110,000 clones, approximately 89% were seen once, and the ten largest hold roughly 4.1%. The gene calls are TRBV28 and TRBJ1-2; no firm D call. The sequence came from an adult in good health. The source was peripheral blood, collected on day 0 of AZD1222 vaccination. CDR3 sequence: CASTLPGNNYGYTF. The CDR3 DNA reads TGTGCCAGCACCCTCCCCGGGAACAACTATGGCTACACCTTC.